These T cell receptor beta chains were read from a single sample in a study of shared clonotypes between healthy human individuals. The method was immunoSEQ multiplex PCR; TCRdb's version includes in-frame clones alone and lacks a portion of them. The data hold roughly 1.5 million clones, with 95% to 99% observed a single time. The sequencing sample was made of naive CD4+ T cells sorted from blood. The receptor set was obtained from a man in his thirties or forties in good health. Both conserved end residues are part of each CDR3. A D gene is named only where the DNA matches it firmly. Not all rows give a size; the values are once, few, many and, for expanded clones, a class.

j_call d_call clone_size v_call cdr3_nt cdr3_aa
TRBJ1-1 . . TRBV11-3 TGTGCCAGCAGCTTAAAATATGGGGCTGAAGCTTTCTTT CASSLKYGAEAFF
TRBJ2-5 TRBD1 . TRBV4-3 TGCGCCAGCAGCCAAGACGGGACAGGACAAGAGACCCAGTACTTC CASSQDGTGQETQYF
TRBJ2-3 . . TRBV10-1 TGCGCCAGCAGCCCCAGGGGCACAGATACGCAGTATTTT CASSPRGTDTQYF
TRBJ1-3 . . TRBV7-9 TGTGCCAGCAGCTTCGTGGAAGCTGGAAACACCATATATTTT CASSFVEAGNTIYF
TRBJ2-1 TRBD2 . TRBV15 TGTGCCACCAGCAGAGGAAGTCTAGCGGGAGGGCAAAATGAGCAGTTCTTC CATSRGSLAGGQNEQFF
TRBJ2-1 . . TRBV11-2 TGTGCCAGCAGCTTAGATCGGGGTACATACAATGAGCAGTTCTTC CASSLDRGTYNEQFF
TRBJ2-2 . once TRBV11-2 TGTGCCAGCAGTTCCTTCACCGGGGAGCTGTTTTTT CASSSFTGELFF
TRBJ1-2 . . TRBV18 TGTGCCAGCTCACCCCGGGGGGGGGCGGTAAAGGAAAATGGCTACACCTTC CASSPRGGAVKENGYTF
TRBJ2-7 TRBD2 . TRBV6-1 TGTGCCAGCACCCTTCTAGCGGGTTCCTACGAGCAGTACTTC CASTLLAGSYEQYF
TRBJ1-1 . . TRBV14 TGTGCCAGCAGCCAAGATTGGGGAGGGAACACTGAAGCTTTCTTT CASSQDWGGNTEAFF
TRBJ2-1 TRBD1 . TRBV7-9 TGTGCCAGCAGCTTTCGGGACAGGGTTGAGCAGTTCTTC CASSFRDRVEQFF
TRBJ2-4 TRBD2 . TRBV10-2 TGCGCCAGCAGTGACCCACAACTAGCGATTGGCAAAAACATTCAGTACTTC CASSDPQLAIGKNIQYF
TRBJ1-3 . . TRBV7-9 TGTGCCAGCAGCCAAATACAGCTTCTCTCTGGAAACACCATATATTTT CASSQIQLLSGNTIYF
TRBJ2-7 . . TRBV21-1 TGTGCCAGCAGCAGGGACAGTCCCTACGAGCAGTACTTC CASSRDSPYEQYF
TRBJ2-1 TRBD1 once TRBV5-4 TGTGCCAGCAGCAACCGACAGGGGTCGATGGGGGAGCAGTTCTTC CASSNRQGSMGEQFF
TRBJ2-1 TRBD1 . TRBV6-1 TGTGCCAGCAACCCGGGACAGTACTACAATGAGCAGTTCTTC CASNPGQYYNEQFF
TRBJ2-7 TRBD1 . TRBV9 TGTGCCAGCAGCGTAGCGCCGGGGACAGGGGGCGATAACGAGCAGTACTTC CASSVAPGTGGDNEQYF
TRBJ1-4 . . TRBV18 TGTGCCAGCTCACCTCCGGGTAATGAAAAACTGTTTTTT CASSPPGNEKLFF
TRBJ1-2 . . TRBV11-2 TGTGCCAGCAGCTTAGTTCCAGGGAAACCCTATGGCTACACCTTC CASSLVPGKPYGYTF
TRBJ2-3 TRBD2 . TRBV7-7 TGTGCTAGCAGCCCTACCAGCGGGAGAACAGATACGCAGTATTTT CASSPTSGRTDTQYF
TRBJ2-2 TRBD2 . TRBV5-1 TGCGCCACCAGGCAAGGGTTAGCGGGAGCCGGGGAGCTGTTTTTT CATRQGLAGAGELFF
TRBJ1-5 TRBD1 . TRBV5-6 TGTGCCAGCTGTCGGACAGGGGGCGTCACTCAGCCCCAGCATTTT CASCRTGGVTQPQHF
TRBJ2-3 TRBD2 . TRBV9 TGTGCCAGCAGCGTAGGCGGGGGGAAGGCAGATACGCAGTATTTT CASSVGGGKADTQYF
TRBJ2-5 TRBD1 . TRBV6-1 TGTGCCAGCAGTGTAATGACAGGGGATCAAGAGACCCAGTACTTC CASSVMTGDQETQYF
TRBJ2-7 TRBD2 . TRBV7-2 TGTGCCAGCAGCCTCCGGGGTAGCGGGAGGGCCTTGCCCTACGAGCAGTACTTC CASSLRGSGRALPYEQYF
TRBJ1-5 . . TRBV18 TGTGCCAGCTCACCAGAATGGGGCAATCAGCCCCAGCATTTT CASSPEWGNQPQHF
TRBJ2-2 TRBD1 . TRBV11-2 TGTGCCAGCAGCTTGGAAACAGGGGCCGGGGAGCTGTTTTTT CASSLETGAGELFF
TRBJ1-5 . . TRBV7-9 TGTGCCAGCAGCCCGAAGGGCCTTGATCAGCCCCAGCATTTT CASSPKGLDQPQHF